Shown below are 17 T cell receptor beta chains from a single sample sequenced in a study of ipilimumab plus nivolumab after autologous stem cell transplantation. The table came from immunoSEQ multiplex PCR; TCRdb's copy has only in-frame clones and leaves some out. Of 20,000 to 25,000 clones listed, more than 60% were seen once; the top ten hold roughly a fifth. Specimen: PBMCs, collected in a trial of ipilimumab plus nivolumab as post-transplant consolidation. These receptors all stem from a male donor with diffuse large B-cell lymphoma.

The chain employs TRBV7-6 and TRBJ1-4; D unclear. The germline V gene has CDR1 SGHVS and CDR2 FNYEAQ. Trimming stripped 5 bases from V and 0 bases from J, with 10 bases between. The CDR3 extends over 15 amino acids. The CDR3 reads CASSPIFATNEKLFF. For the CDR3, the DNA is TGTGCCAGCAGCCCCATTTTTGCAACTAATGAAAAACTGTTTTTT. The variable domain in full, completed from reference TRBV7-6 and TRBJ1-4, reads GAGVSQSPRYKVTKRGQDVALRCDPISGHVSLYWYRQALGQGPEFLTYFNYEAQQDKSGLPNDRFSAERPEGSISTLTIQRTEQRDSAMYRCASSPIFATNEKLFFGSGTQLSVL.

This chain joins TRBV6-6 and TRBJ1-2; D call uncertain. The ends were cut back, 6 bases at V and 0 bases at J, with 11 bases in the middle. Germline CDR1 reads MNHNY; CDR2 reads SVGAGI (reference sequence). This CDR3 is 14 amino acids long. The CDR3 nucleotides are TGTGCCAGCAGCTTCCTCGGGGCTAACTATGGCTACACCTTC. Its translation: CASSFLGANYGYTF.

This clone was picked up one time. V and J are TRBV11-2 and TRBJ1-5; D is ambiguous. Germline lookup yields CDR1 SGHAT and CDR2 FQNNGV. The V end lost 0 bases, the J end lost 6 bases, and 12 bases lay between the germline ends. The CDR3 sequence is 15 residues long. CDR3 sequence (DNA): TGTGCCAGCAGCTTAGATTCGTTGGCTAGTCAGCCCCAGCATTTT. This sequence encodes CASSLDSLASQPQHF. Variable domain in full (rest from reference TRBV11-2 and TRBJ1-5): EAGVAQSPRYKIIEKRQSVAFWCNPISGHATLYWYQQILGQGPKLLIQFQNNGVVDDSQLPKDRFSAERLKGVDSTLKIQPAKLEDSAVYLCASSLDSLASQPQHFGDGTRLSIL.

The chain couples TRBV4-1 to TRBJ1-3; D remains unclear. The V end lost 4 bases, the J end lost 0 bases, and 16 bases lay between the germline ends. The CDR3 runs to 17 residues. Germline CDR1 is MGHRA and CDR2 is YSYEKL. The chain's CDR3 is CASSRLDLGFSGNTIYF. The CDR3 DNA is TGCGCCAGCAGCCGATTAGATCTGGGGTTCTCTGGAAACACCATATATTTT.

There are a few counts of this clone. The chain is built from TRBV4-3 and TRBJ2-3; D remains ambiguous. Germline V gene data show CDR1 as LGHNA and CDR2 as YSLEER. The CDR3 loop spans 14 amino acids. With 1 base removed from V and 6 bases from J, the gap between germline ends came to 11 bases. CDR3 residues: CASSQALQDDTQYF. CDR3 DNA: TGCGCCAGCAGCCAAGCCCTACAAGACGATACGCAGTATTTT.

The rearrangement links TRBV29-1 to TRBJ2-5; D may be TRBD1 (5 bases). The V gene's germline CDR1 is SQVTM and CDR2 ANQGSEA. With 7 bases removed from V and 3 bases from J, the gap between germline ends came to 12 bases. This CDR3 comprises 12 residues. For the CDR3, the DNA is TGCAGCGCCGGATGGGGCGAAGAGACCCAGTACTTC. This codes for CSAGWGEETQYF.

The gene calls are TRBV19 and TRBJ1-6; D uncertain. The V end was cut by 4 bases, the J end by 7 bases, with 20 bases between. The V gene's germline CDR1 is LNHDA and CDR2 SQIVND (reference sequence). The CDR3 length is 17 residues. CDR3 nucleotides: TGTGCCAGTAGTACCCCGCCCAGGAGGAGTCGGAATTCACCCCTCCACTTT. It encodes CASSTPPRRSRNSPLHF.

This chain links TRBV7-8 with TRBJ2-2; 7 nucleotides line up with TRBD1. Germline CDR1 reads SGHVS; CDR2 reads FQNEAQ. The CDR3 is made up of 16 amino acids. Trimming cost V 1 base and J 1 base; bases outside gene matches: 3. The chain's CDR3 is CASSLGTGRNTGELFF. In nucleotides, the CDR3 is TGTGCCAGCAGCTTAGGGACAGGTCGGAACACCGGGGAGCTGTTTTTT.

The V call is TRBV28, the J call TRBJ2-7, with 15 bases fitting TRBD2. The V segment lost 4 bases and the J segment 4 bases; nucleotides outside the gene matches: 5. In germline, CDR1 is MDHEN, CDR2 SYDVKM. The CDR3 is 16 residues long. In DNA form, the CDR3 reads TGTGCCAGCAGTTCCACGGGACTAGCGGGGGGATACGAGCAGTACTTC. Translated, it gives CASSSTGLAGGYEQYF.

The chain employs TRBV9 and TRBJ1-3; D call uncertain. The CDR3 spans 12 residues. CDR1 is SGDLS, CDR2 YYNGEE, per germline. V was cut by 5 bases and J by 2 bases, with 5 bases left in between. The CDR3, as DNA: TGTGCCAGCAGTCGGACTGGAAACACCATATATTTT. It yields the protein CASSRTGNTIYF. The full variable domain, its missing parts supplied by reference TRBV9 and TRBJ1-3, is DSGVTQTPKHLITATGQRVTLRCSPRSGDLSVYWYQQSLDQGLQFLIQYYNGEERAKGNILERFSAQQFPDLHSELNLSSLELGDSALYFCASSRTGNTIYFGEGSWLTVV.

This clone has more than one count but fewer than ten. The chain recombines TRBV13 with TRBJ1-2, with D unclear. Germline V gene sequence: CDR1 PRHDT, CDR2 FYEKMQ (reference sequence). The CDR3 has 13 residues. Trimming pared 0 bases from V and 5 bases from J, leaving 7 bases between. The CDR3 region is CASSLGPTYGYTF. As DNA, the CDR3 is TGTGCCAGCAGCTTAGGCCCTACTTATGGCTACACCTTC.

Here the CDR3 reads CASSRRDKYNEQFF. CDR3 bases: TGTGCCAGCAGTCGACGGGACAAGTACAATGAGCAGTTCTTC. The chain is built from TRBV6-1 and TRBJ2-1, with D maybe TRBD1 (6 bases). The germline CDR1 and CDR2 sequences are MNHNS and SASEGT. V was shortened by 5 bases and J by 4 bases, with 12 bases between the two germline ends. The CDR3 contains 14 residues.

The chain recombines TRBV11-3 with TRBJ2-2; 9 positions agree with TRBD1. Looked up from germline, CDR1 is SGHNT and CDR2 is YENEEA. This CDR3 contains 15 residues. The junction had 8 bases not matched to a gene; V was cut back by 5 bases and J by 7 bases. CDR3 in amino acids: CASSQRTGEGGELFF. The CDR3 DNA follows: TGTGCCAGCAGCCAACGGACAGGGGAAGGCGGGGAGCTGTTTTTT.

This clone was counted between two and nine times. In DNA, the CDR3 is TGTGCCAGCAGCCCCACCGGGACTAGCGGGGCGGAGCAGTACTTC. Encoded protein: CASSPTGTSGAEQYF. V usage is TRBV7-9 and J usage is TRBJ2-7; 13 positions agree with TRBD2. J lost 7 bases, V lost 5 bases, and 8 bases had no gene match. Germline loops: CDR1 SEHNR, CDR2 FQNEAQ (reference sequence). The CDR3 is 15 amino acids.

J is TRBJ1-6 and V is TRBV19; the D gene is possibly TRBD1 (6 bases). Germline lookup yields CDR1 LNHDA and CDR2 SQIVND (reference sequence). CDR3 length equals 12 residues. The V end was cut by 4 bases, the J end by 12 bases, with 10 bases between. Here the CDR3 reads CASSRNREPLHF. The CDR3 region has the DNA TGTGCCAGTAGTAGGAACAGGGAACCCCTCCACTTT.

This sequence joins TRBV7-8 and TRBJ2-5; D is uncertain. CDR3 length: 16 amino acids. The germline V gene has CDR1 SGHVS and CDR2 FQNEAQ. V was clipped by 8 bases and J by 1 base, with 20 bases between them. CDR3 protein: CASQRWVGRVQETQYF. CDR3 coding DNA: TGTGCCAGCCAACGTTGGGTCGGACGAGTCCAAGAGACCCAGTACTTC. The entire variable domain, with the rest obtained from reference TRBV7-8 and TRBJ2-5, is as follows: GAGVSQSPRYKVAKRGQDVALRCDPISGHVSLFWYQQALGQGPEFLTYFQNEAQLDKSGLPSDRFFAERPEGSVSTLKIQRTQQEDSAVYLCASQRWVGRVQETQYFGPGTRLLVL.

This chain connects TRBV27 to TRBJ1-2; 8 nucleotides agree with TRBD1. The CDR3 extends over 17 amino acids. After removal of 1 base from V and 1 base from J, the junction contained 8 bases not matched to a gene. Looked up from germline, CDR1 is MNHEY and CDR2 is SMNVEV (reference sequence). The CDR3 sequence is CASSLWGGTGNNYGYTF. CDR3 in DNA: TGTGCCAGCAGTTTATGGGGCGGGACAGGAAATAACTATGGCTACACCTTC.